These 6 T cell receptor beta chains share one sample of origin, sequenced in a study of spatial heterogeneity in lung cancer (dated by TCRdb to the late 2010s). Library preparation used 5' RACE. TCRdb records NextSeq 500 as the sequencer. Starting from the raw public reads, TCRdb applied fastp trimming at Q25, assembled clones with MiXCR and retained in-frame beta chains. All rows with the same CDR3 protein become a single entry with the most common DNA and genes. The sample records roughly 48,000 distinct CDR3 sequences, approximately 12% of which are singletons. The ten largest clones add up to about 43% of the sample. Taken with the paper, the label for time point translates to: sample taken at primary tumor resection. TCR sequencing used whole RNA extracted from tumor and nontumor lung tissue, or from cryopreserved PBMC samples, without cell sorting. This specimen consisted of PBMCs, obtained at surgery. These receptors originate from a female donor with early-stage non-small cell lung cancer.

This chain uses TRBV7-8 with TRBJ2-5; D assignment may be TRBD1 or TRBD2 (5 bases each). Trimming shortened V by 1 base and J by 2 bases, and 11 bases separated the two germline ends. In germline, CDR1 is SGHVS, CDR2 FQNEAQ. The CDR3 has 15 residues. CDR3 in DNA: TGTGCCAGCAGCTTAGGGGGGTTAGTACAAGAGACCCAGTACTTC. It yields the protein CASSLGGLVQETQYF.

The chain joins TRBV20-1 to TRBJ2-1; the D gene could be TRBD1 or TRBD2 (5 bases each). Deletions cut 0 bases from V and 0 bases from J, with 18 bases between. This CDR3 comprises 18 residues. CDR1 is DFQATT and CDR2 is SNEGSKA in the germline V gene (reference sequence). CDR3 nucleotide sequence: TGCAGTGCTAGAGATACTTGGGGGACGGTGAGCTCCTACAATGAGCAGTTCTTC. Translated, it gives CSARDTWGTVSSYNEQFF.

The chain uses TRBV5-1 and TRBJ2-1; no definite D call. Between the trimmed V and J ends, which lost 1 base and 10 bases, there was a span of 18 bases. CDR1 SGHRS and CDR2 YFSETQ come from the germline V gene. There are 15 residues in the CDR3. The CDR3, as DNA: TGCGCCAGCAGCTTGATGGCTGGGTACAGAGAAGAGCAGTTCTTC. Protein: CASSLMAGYREEQFF.

In nucleotides, the CDR3 is TGTGCCAGCAGCTTGGTGGGGAGCTCCTATAATTCACCCCTCCACTTT. Protein: CASSLVGSSYNSPLHF. V gene TRBV5-6 combines with J gene TRBJ1-6; D is unclear. Germline values: CDR1 SGHDT, CDR2 YYEEEE. The CDR3 has 16 amino acids. V was clipped by 0 bases and J by 0 bases, with 7 bases between them.

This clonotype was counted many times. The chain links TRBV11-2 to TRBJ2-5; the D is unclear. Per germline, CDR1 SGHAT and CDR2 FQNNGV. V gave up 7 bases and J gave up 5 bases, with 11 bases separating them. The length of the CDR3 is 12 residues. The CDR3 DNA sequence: TGTGCCAGCAACGAAAACCGGGAGACCCAGTACTTC. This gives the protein CASNENRETQYF.

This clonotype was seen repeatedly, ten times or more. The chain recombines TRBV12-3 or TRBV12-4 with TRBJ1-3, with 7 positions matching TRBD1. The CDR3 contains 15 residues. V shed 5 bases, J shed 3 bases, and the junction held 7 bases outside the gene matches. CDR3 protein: CASSNTGVGGNTIYF. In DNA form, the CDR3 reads TGTGCCAGCAGTAACACAGGGGTTGGTGGAAACACCATATATTTT.